The 23 T cell receptor beta chains presented below share a single source sample, sequenced in a study of regulatory T cells in long-lasting Graves disease. The time point here: persistent/refractory GD, antithyroid drugs over 5 years with positive TRAb. PBMC-extracted RNA yielded the TCR library. For TCR beta, libraries came from iRepertoire HTBI primers and Arm-PCR of CDR3 regions. TCRdb fed the multiplex PCR reads into MiXCR, producing one record per CDR3 protein. The sample comprises 500,000 to 700,000 distinct CDR3 sequences, 25% to 35% of which are singletons, and roughly 46% rests with the top ten. The sample was peripheral blood mononuclear cells (PBMCs), taken when the disease was refractory, from a patient treated with antithyroid drugs. All receptors come from a female donor with Graves disease.

This clonotype was detected only a few times. Here the CDR3 DNA reads TGTGCCAGCAGGGGGCATGCTACGGATTCACCCCTCCACTTT. Its translation is CASRGHATDSPLHF. The chain links TRBV6-1 to TRBJ1-6; D is possibly TRBD1 (5 bases). V was trimmed by 6 bases and J by 8 bases, leaving 14 bases between them. From germline, CDR1 is MNHNS and CDR2 SASEGT. The CDR3 length is 14 residues.

This clonotype showed up many times. The chain recombines TRBV12-3 or TRBV12-4 with TRBJ2-7; no firm D call. V lost 6 bases, J lost 2 bases, and 8 bases lay in between. The CDR3 covers 12 residues. The CDR3 sequence is CASSYNPYEQYF. The CDR3 bases are TGTGCCAGCAGCTACAATCCCTACGAGCAGTACTTC.

This clonotype was observed once. The chain carries TRBV19 and TRBJ1-5; D is undetermined. Germline-derived CDR1 and CDR2 are LNHDA and SQIVND (reference sequence). This CDR3 has 15 residues. V was clipped by 7 bases and J by 6 bases, with 19 bases between them. The CDR3 protein is CASMVVTSLGQPQHF. CDR3 DNA sequence: TGTGCCAGTATGGTGGTGACCTCCCTGGGTCAGCCCCAGCATTTT. The entire variable domain, with the rest obtained from reference TRBV19 and TRBJ1-5, is as follows: DGGITQSPKYLFRKEGQNVTLSCEQNLNHDAMYWYRQDPGQGLRLIYYSQIVNDFQKGDIAEGYSVSREKKESFPLTVTSAQKNPTAFYLCASMVVTSLGQPQHFGDGTRLSIL.

This chain links TRBV6-5 with TRBJ2-1; 12 positions agree with TRBD2. V trimming: 0 bases; J trimming: 9 bases; junction bases outside the gene matches: 9. The CDR3 is 17 amino acids. From germline, CDR1 is MNHEY and CDR2 SVGAGI. CDR3 amino acids: CASSYSGLAGPLGEQFF. Written as DNA, the CDR3 is TGTGCCAGCAGTTACTCAGGACTAGCGGGACCTCTCGGTGAGCAGTTCTTC.

This clonotype was counted only a few times. The J gene is TRBJ2-5, the V gene TRBV5-4; 7 bases are a match to TRBD1. This CDR3 contains 15 residues. V shed 4 bases, J shed 3 bases, and the junction held 9 bases outside the gene matches. Germline CDR1 reads SGHNT; CDR2 reads YYREEE (reference sequence). CDR3 sequence reads: CASSPSHRGEETQYF. In nucleotides, the CDR3 is TGTGCCAGCAGCCCATCCCACAGGGGCGAAGAGACCCAGTACTTC.

Regarding this clonotype: Just one base apart from a much larger clone, this may be a read error. The chain recombines TRBV12-3 or TRBV12-4 with TRBJ1-4; a possible D gene is TRBD1 (6 bases). CDR3 length equals 18 residues. V shed 2 bases and J shed 8 bases, with 24 bases lying between them. The CDR3 region has the DNA TGTGCCAGCAGTTTAAACCTGGGGGGGCGGAAGGCGAGGGAAAAACTGTTTTTT. It is translated as CASSLNLGGRKAREKLFF.

This clonotype was found many times. The chain is built from TRBV11-2 and TRBJ2-6, with 7 bases matching TRBD1. The ends lost 3 bases at V and 4 bases at J; junction bases unmatched: 9. The germline gives CDR1 SGHAT, CDR2 FQNNGV. There are 17 residues in the CDR3. The chain's CDR3 is CASSFRRTGSGANVLTF. CDR3 nucleotides: TGTGCCAGCAGCTTCCGCCGGACAGGTTCGGGGGCCAACGTCCTGACTTTC. The full variable domain, in which reference TRBV11-2 and TRBJ2-6 provide the parts outside the CDR3, is EAGVAQSPRYKIIEKRQSVAFWCNPISGHATLYWYQQILGQGPKLLIQFQNNGVVDDSQLPKDRFSAERLKGVDSTLKIQPAKLEDSAVYLCASSFRRTGSGANVLTFGAGSRLTVL.

This clonotype was detected many times. Written as DNA, the CDR3 is TGCAGTGCTGGGGGGGGACAGGGAAATTATGGCTACACCTTC. Its translation is CSAGGGQGNYGYTF. V and J are TRBV20-1 and TRBJ1-2, with TRBD1 matching 9 bases. Germline assignment: CDR1 DFQATT and CDR2 SNEGSKA (reference sequence). The CDR3 sequence is 14 residues long. V lost 5 bases to trimming and J lost 5 bases; unmatched junction nucleotides: 9.

The rearrangement links TRBV29-1 to TRBJ1-5, with TRBD1 matching over 8 bases. Germline CDR1 and CDR2: SQVTM and ANQGSEA. V shed 4 bases and J 0 bases; nucleotides not matched to a gene: 8. The CDR3 is made up of 16 amino acids. CDR3 loop: CSVAGTGEYSNQPQHF. DNA for the CDR3: TGCAGCGTTGCTGGGACAGGAGAATATAGCAATCAGCCCCAGCATTTT.

This clonotype was seen a few times. The rearrangement joins TRBV27 to TRBJ2-7, with D maybe TRBD1 (6 bases). Trimming shortened V by 3 bases and J by 2 bases, and 11 bases separated the two germline ends. Per germline, CDR1 MNHEY and CDR2 SMNVEV (reference sequence). This CDR3 is 14 amino acids long. This chain's CDR3 is CASSFGGRTYEQYF. The CDR3 coding sequence is TGTGCCAGCAGTTTTGGGGGCCGAACCTACGAGCAGTACTTC.

The chain's CDR3 is CAWSPTGNTEAFF. Here the CDR3 DNA reads TGTGCCTGGAGTCCGACAGGGAACACTGAAGCTTTCTTT. The chain combines TRBV30 with TRBJ1-1; possible D gene TRBD1, 6 bases. The CDR3 loop spans 13 amino acids. Germline loops: CDR1 GTSNPN, CDR2 SVGIG (reference sequence). The V and J ends lost 2 bases and 1 base respectively, with 8 bases between them.

The genes are TRBV11-2 and TRBJ2-6, with TRBD1 as a possible D gene (6 bases). CDR1 is SGHAT and CDR2 is FQNNGV in the germline V gene. This CDR3 region has 17 residues. Trimming removed 5 bases at V and 0 bases at J, with 14 bases between. The CDR3 sequence is CASSNDRLSSGANVLTF. CDR3 coding DNA: TGTGCCAGCAGCAACGACAGGTTAAGCTCTGGGGCCAACGTCCTGACTTTC.

About this clonotype: A read error is likely, as this CDR3 ends without the conserved phenylalanine or tryptophan. The rearrangement joins TRBV6-1 to TRBJ2-5; TRBD1 agrees at 11 bases. CDR3 size: 15 residues. Germline trimming cut 7 bases from V and 5 bases from J; bases unmatched to any gene: 9. CDR1 and CDR2 (germline): MNHNS, SASEGT. Here the CDR3 reads CASIPDRGRGETQYY. DNA for the CDR3: TGTGCCAGCATTCCGGACAGGGGGCGCGGGGAGACCCAGTACTAC.

Remarks on this clonotype: A read error may explain this, as a much larger clone is one base away. The V and J genes are TRBV12-3 or TRBV12-4 and TRBJ2-5, with TRBD2 as a possible D gene (6 bases). This CDR3 comprises 12 residues. The CDR3 DNA is TGTGCCAGCACCATAACGGGGGAGACCCGGTACTTC. It translates to CASTITGETRYF.

This clonotype was recorded many times. The chain uses TRBV6-5 and TRBJ2-5; D is unclear. Germline values: CDR1 MNHEY, CDR2 SVGAGI. CDR3 length: 13 amino acids. Trimming took 2 bases from V and 3 from J, leaving 7 bases between them. The CDR3 spells CASSYGPEETQYF. In DNA, the CDR3 is TGTGCCAGCAGTTACGGCCCAGAAGAGACCCAGTACTTC.

This clonotype has a count of ten or more. V and J are TRBV28 and TRBJ1-1, with 7 bases lining up with TRBD1. The trim removed 6 bases at V and 1 base at J, leaving 8 bases unmatched. CDR3 length: 15 residues. Germline-derived CDR1 and CDR2 are MDHEN and SYDVKM. Written as DNA, the CDR3 is TGTGCCAGCAGCCCCCCGGGACAGAGGAACACTGAAGCTTTCTTT. Translated: CASSPPGQRNTEAFF. Full variable domain (outside the CDR3, taken from reference TRBV28 and TRBJ1-1): DVKVTQSSRYLVKRTGEKVFLECVQDMDHENMFWYRQDPGLGLRLIYFSYDVKMKEKGDIPEGYSVSREKKERFSLILESASTNQTSMYLCASSPPGQRNTEAFFGQGTRLTVV.

The table lists this clonotype with a few counts. CDR3 sequence: CATSRDRGSLTQPQHF. The DNA of the CDR3 is TGTGCCACCAGCAGAGATCGGGGCAGCTTAACCCAGCCCCAGCATTTT. The chain recombines TRBV15 with TRBJ1-5, with D perhaps TRBD1 (5 bases). V lost 0 bases, J lost 7 bases, and 16 bases lay in between. The CDR3 is 16 amino acids. The V gene's germline CDR1 is LNHNV and CDR2 YYDKDF (reference sequence).

At least ten counts were recorded for this clonotype. The J gene is TRBJ2-1, the V gene TRBV28, with D perhaps matching TRBD2 (5 bases). Germline assignment: CDR1 MDHEN and CDR2 SYDVKM. The V end lost 5 bases, the J end lost 8 bases, and 13 bases lay between the germline ends. This CDR3 region has 13 residues. As DNA, the CDR3 is TGTGCCAGCAGTGTTTACGCGAGGGATGAGCAGTTCTTC. Residues: CASSVYARDEQFF.

J is TRBJ2-5 and V is TRBV11-2; D perhaps matches TRBD2 (5 bases). With 1 base removed from V and 7 bases from J, the gap between germline ends came to 13 bases. There are 14 residues in the CDR3. Germline V gene sequence: CDR1 SGHAT, CDR2 FQNNGV. The CDR3 region has the DNA TGTGCCAGCAGCTTAGTCAGGACTGGAGGGACCCAGTACTTC. Translation: CASSLVRTGGTQYF.

There are a few counts of this clonotype. The rearrangement joins TRBV3-1 to TRBJ2-2, with 15 bases fitting TRBD2. The germline gives CDR1 LGHDT, CDR2 YNNKEL (reference sequence). With 4 bases clipped from V and 5 bases from J, the junction kept 2 bases outside the gene matches. CDR3 size: 16 residues. For the CDR3, the DNA is TGTGCCAGCAGCCGAGGGACTAGCGGGAGGACCGGGGAGCTGTTTTTT. Its protein product is CASSRGTSGRTGELFF.

This clonotype has a handful of counts. The gene calls are TRBV30 and TRBJ2-7, with 14 bases fitting TRBD2. Germline V lookup: CDR1 GTSNPN, CDR2 SVGIG (reference sequence). Trimming took 1 base from V and 0 from J; bases not matched to a gene: 2. There are 16 residues in the CDR3. CDR3 nucleotide sequence: TGTGCCTGGAGTGCCGGGACTAGCGGGAGCTCCTACGAGCAGTACTTC. Amino acid sequence: CAWSAGTSGSSYEQYF.

This clonotype occurred once. The genes are TRBV4-1 and TRBJ1-6; D is perhaps TRBD1 (5 bases). With 1 base removed from V and 7 bases from J, the gap between germline ends came to 11 bases. This CDR3 region has 15 residues. Germline V gene sequence: CDR1 MGHRA, CDR2 YSYEKL. CDR3 nucleotide sequence: TGCGCCAGCAGCCAAGCTTCCGGGACGAATTCACCCCTCCACTTT. This gives the protein CASSQASGTNSPLHF.

V is TRBV28 and J is TRBJ1-2; 8 positions match TRBD1. The CDR3 sequence is 15 residues long. The V gene's germline CDR1 is MDHEN and CDR2 SYDVKM. Germline trimming cut 2 bases from V and 3 bases from J; bases unmatched to any gene: 5. CDR3 sequence reads: CASSLRTGNYYGYTF. The CDR3 DNA sequence: TGTGCCAGCAGTTTACGGACAGGGAATTACTATGGCTACACCTTC.